The 13 T cell receptor beta chains in this list originate from one sample, sequenced in a study of T-cell reconstitution after alpha-beta-depleted transplantation in children. Using unique molecular identifiers, the investigators prepared the TCRbeta library. From the PCR reads, TCRdb called clonotypes with MiXCR, one entry per CDR3 protein. The sample holds a few hundred thousand distinct CDR3 sequences, about 45% seen once. The material was PBMCs, obtained before TCRalphabeta/CD19-depleted stem cell transplant. Receptor source: a girl aged 2 to 9 with aplastic anemia, due to receive a stem cell transplant.

The V and J genes are TRBV10-3 and TRBJ1-1; D might be TRBD1 (6 bases). From germline, CDR1 is ENHRY and CDR2 SYGVKD. This CDR3 is built from 14 residues. V was cut by 6 bases and J by 11 bases, with 22 bases left in between. CDR3 DNA sequence: TGTGCCATCAGAGAGCCCGGACAGATTCTCGAGGCTTTCTTT. This encodes CAIREPGQILEAFF.

This clonotype was detected a few times. J is TRBJ2-7 and V is TRBV20-1; 8 bases align to TRBD2. The CDR3 runs 15 residues. V shed 2 bases, J shed 2 bases, and the junction held 8 bases outside the gene matches. Germline V gene sequence: CDR1 DFQATT, CDR2 SNEGSKA (reference sequence). The chain's CDR3 is CSARRLPGGPYEQYF. The CDR3 nucleotides are TGCAGTGCTAGAAGACTACCGGGAGGGCCCTACGAGCAGTACTTC.

V gene TRBV28 combines with J gene TRBJ2-1, with 11 bases fitting TRBD1. The CDR3 has 13 amino acids. Looked up from germline, CDR1 is MDHEN and CDR2 is SYDVKM. V shed 10 bases, J shed 9 bases, and the junction held 8 bases outside the gene matches. For the CDR3, the DNA is TGTGCCACGAACGGACAGGGGGCAAGTGAGCAGTTCTTC. It specifies CATNGQGASEQFF.

The rearrangement uses TRBV20-1 and TRBJ1-5, with a possible D match to TRBD1 (5 bases). The CDR3 length is 17 residues. In germline, CDR1 is DFQATT, CDR2 SNEGSKA (reference sequence). Trimming shortened V by 1 base and J by 2 bases, and 18 bases separated the two germline ends. The CDR3 here is CSARGTRGDLGNQPQHF. Written as DNA, the CDR3 is TGCAGTGCTAGAGGAACGAGGGGAGATTTGGGCAATCAGCCCCAGCATTTT.

J is TRBJ2-3 and V is TRBV20-1; TRBD2 might be the D (6 bases). Germline CDR1 reads DFQATT; CDR2 reads SNEGSKA (reference sequence). The CDR3 totals 14 residues. V lost 0 bases and J 6 bases, leaving 13 bases between the germline ends. This CDR3 reads CSARDTAGRDTQYF. The CDR3 DNA follows: TGCAGTGCTAGAGATACCGCGGGACGGGATACGCAGTATTTT.

Written as DNA, the CDR3 is TGCGCCAGCAGCTTCATGGTAGGGGAAACCGGGGAGCTGTTTTTT. It specifies CASSFMVGETGELFF. The rearrangement links TRBV5-1 to TRBJ2-2; D perhaps matches TRBD1 (5 bases). V gave up 2 bases and J gave up 5 bases, with 13 bases separating them. The CDR3 sequence is 15 residues long. Germline V CDR1 and CDR2: SGHRS, YFSETQ.

This clonotype was detected only a few times. V is TRBV20-1 and J is TRBJ1-1; D may be TRBD1 (5 bases). V lost 3 bases and J lost 1, with 18 bases in between. This CDR3 has 16 residues. From germline, CDR1 is DFQATT and CDR2 SNEGSKA (reference sequence). CDR3 bases: TGCAGTGCTAGTCTGGGGCAGGGTGTGACGAACACTGAAGCTTTCTTT. Its protein product is CSASLGQGVTNTEAFF.

J is TRBJ2-5 and V is TRBV29-1, with D perhaps matching TRBD1 or TRBD2 (5 bases each). Trimming shortened V by 7 bases and J by 2 bases, and 17 bases separated the two germline ends. Germline V gene data show CDR1 as SQVTM and CDR2 as ANQGSEA. CDR3 size: 14 residues. The CDR3 spells CSALGGIGQETQYF. The CDR3 DNA follows: TGCAGCGCCCTTGGGGGAATAGGACAAGAGACCCAGTACTTC.

At least ten counts were recorded for this clonotype. The V and J genes are TRBV5-1 and TRBJ2-7; 8 bases are a match to TRBD1. This CDR3 is 15 amino acids long. The germline gives CDR1 SGHRS, CDR2 YFSETQ. Trimming at V came to 4 bases and at J to 7 bases, leaving 13 bases not matched to a gene. CDR3 region: CASSIGLTGENEQYF. CDR3 nucleotide sequence: TGCGCCAGCAGCATTGGCTTGACAGGGGAGAATGAGCAGTACTTC.

The V call is TRBV20-1, the J call TRBJ2-5; possibly TRBD1 for D (5 bases). V dropped 5 bases and J dropped 5 bases, with 12 bases sitting between them. Per the germline V gene, CDR1 is DFQATT and CDR2 is SNEGSKA (reference sequence). The CDR3 is made up of 12 amino acids. CDR3 bases: TGCAGTGCTGCGTCAGGGCTCGAGACCCAGTACTTC. This translates into CSAASGLETQYF.

The gene calls are TRBV7-2 and TRBJ2-2, with 10 bases lining up with TRBD1. Trimming took 3 bases from V and 7 from J; bases not matched to a gene: 8. Germline CDR1 reads SGHTA; CDR2 reads FQGNSA. This CDR3 is 16 amino acids long. CDR3 amino acids: CASSFPGQGSSGELFF. The CDR3 coding sequence is TGTGCCAGCAGCTTCCCGGGACAGGGGTCGAGCGGGGAGCTGTTTTTT.

Comment on this clonotype: This may be a read error, as it is one base from a much larger clone. The V call is TRBV15, the J call TRBJ2-1; D gene unclear. CDR1 LNHNV and CDR2 YYDKDF come from the germline V gene (reference sequence). Deletions cut 0 bases from V and 8 bases from J, with 14 bases between. The CDR3 length is 15 residues. The DNA of the CDR3 is TGTGCCACCAGCAGAGATAGTGTTTCTGGTGATGAGCAGTTCTTC. It translates to CATSRDSVSGDEQFF. Full variable domain (outside the CDR3, taken from reference TRBV15 and TRBJ2-1): DAMVIQNPRYQVTQFGKPVTLSCSQTLNHNVMYWYQQKSSQAPKLLFHYYDKDFNNEADTPDNFQSRRPNTSFCFLDIRSPGLGDTAMYLCATSRDSVSGDEQFFGPGTRLTVL.

The chain joins TRBV20-1 to TRBJ2-2; 8 bases match TRBD2. The CDR3 runs to 15 residues. Germline V lookup: CDR1 DFQATT, CDR2 SNEGSKA (reference sequence). The trim removed 2 bases at V and 0 bases at J, leaving 2 bases unmatched. The CDR3, as DNA: TGCAGTGCTAGATGGGGACTAGCGAACACCGGGGAGCTGTTTTTT. Amino acids: CSARWGLANTGELFF.